This entry is about one TCR beta chain. This specimen comes from a study of monozygotic twins with inflammatory bowel disease. TCRdb re-called the 5' RACE reads and shows each CDR3 protein once, DNA omitted. The sample totals under 350,000 distinct CDR3 sequences. The sequencing input was blood. The TCR originated in a human donor with ulcerative colitis or Crohn's disease, or a healthy co-twin of an affected twin (not recorded which).

CDR3 region: CASSIRTVKNIQYF. The J gene is TRBJ2-4, the V gene TRBV19; TCRdb designates TRBD1, a call that cannot be tested without DNA. This CDR3 has 14 residues. Germline CDR1 and CDR2: LNHDA and SQIVND (reference sequence).